A single sample gave rise to the 32 T cell receptor beta chains below, sequenced in a study of regulatory T cells in long-lasting Graves disease. Through Arm-PCR of CDR3 regions and iRepertoire HTBI primers, TCR beta libraries were built. From the multiplex PCR reads, TCRdb called clonotypes with MiXCR, one entry per CDR3 protein. The sample has approximately 560,000 distinct CDR3 sequences, about 16% seen once. Time point in this sample: newly diagnosed GD, antithyroid drugs for less than 3 months. RNA extracted from PBMCs served as the sequencing template. In addition, the sample was reused for a study of T cells in Graves' hyperthyroidism and ophthalmopathy.

Sequencing used peripheral blood mononuclear cells (PBMCs), obtained at new diagnosis, from a patient treated with antithyroid drugs. These receptors originate from a young man with Graves disease.

There are many counts of this clonotype. V and J are TRBV29-1 and TRBJ2-7, with 7 bases matching TRBD1. V lost 7 bases to trimming and J lost 5 bases; unmatched junction nucleotides: 14. This CDR3 spans 14 amino acids. CDR1 SQVTM and CDR2 ANQGSEA come from the germline V gene. The CDR3, as DNA: TGCAGCGCTGGATCCCGGAACAGGGGTCACGAGCAGTACTTC. Translated: CSAGSRNRGHEQYF.

This clonotype has at least ten counts. This chain uses TRBV24-1 with TRBJ2-1; D perhaps matches TRBD1 (5 bases). CDR1 is KGHDR, CDR2 SFDVKD, per germline. The CDR3 runs 18 residues. Trimming cost V 2 bases and J 0 bases, with 16 bases left between them. In DNA, the CDR3 is TGTGCCACCAGTGATTCGGTCACAGGAACGGGCTCCTACAATGAGCAGTTCTTC. This gives the protein CATSDSVTGTGSYNEQFF.

This chain uses TRBV5-1 with TRBJ1-4; no definite D call. Trimming took off 1 base at V and 2 bases at J, with 6 bases between the two ends. This CDR3 has 14 residues. Germline V gene sequence: CDR1 SGHRS, CDR2 YFSETQ. CDR3 in DNA: TGCGCCAGCAGCTTGAGTCTTACTAATGAAAAACTGTTTTTT. Translating it yields CASSLSLTNEKLFF.

The sample holds many counts of this clonotype. The V and J genes are TRBV3-1 and TRBJ1-6, with 8 bases identical to TRBD1. The germline gives CDR1 LGHDT, CDR2 YNNKEL (reference sequence). This CDR3 contains 17 residues. V shed 0 bases, J shed 10 bases, and the junction held 11 bases outside the gene matches. CDR3 loop: CASSQEVRTGSISPLHF. The CDR3 coding sequence is TGTGCCAGCAGCCAAGAAGTAAGGACAGGGTCGATCTCACCCCTCCACTTT.

The chain employs TRBV7-2 and TRBJ2-1; the match to TRBD1 covers 9 bases. After removal of 5 bases from V and 4 bases from J, the junction contained 18 bases not matched to a gene. CDR1 is SGHTA and CDR2 is FQGNSA in the germline V gene. The CDR3 totals 19 residues. CDR3 in amino acids: CASSTTGQGLIPFYNEQFF. The CDR3 DNA reads as TGTGCCAGCAGCACAACGGGACAGGGTCTGATTCCTTTTTACAATGAGCAGTTCTTC.

V and J are TRBV5-1 and TRBJ2-7; TRBD2 matches at 13 bases. Germline V gives CDR1 SGHRS, CDR2 YFSETQ. The CDR3 is 23 residues long. Unmatched junction bases numbered 24, after V lost 3 bases and J lost 0 bases. The CDR3 region has the DNA TGCGCCAGCAGCTCCGGAACCAGCCGGACTAGCGGGAGATCTGCCCCAAGCTCCTACGAGCAGTACTTC. This sequence encodes CASSSGTSRTSGRSAPSSYEQYF. The full variable domain, with the rest looked up from reference TRBV5-1 and TRBJ2-7, is KAGVTQTPRYLIKTRGQQVTLSCSPISGHRSVSWYQQTPGQGLQFLFEYFSETQRNKGNFPGRFSGRQFSNSRSEMNVSTLELGDSALYLCASSSGTSRTSGRSAPSSYEQYFGPGTRLTVT.

This clonotype came up a few times. J is TRBJ1-3 and V is TRBV7-6; D might be TRBD1 (6 bases). This CDR3 is built from 17 residues. The germline V gene has CDR1 SGHVS and CDR2 FNYEAQ. With 5 bases removed from V and 0 bases from J, the gap between germline ends came to 17 bases. The CDR3 region is CASSPTGFRDSGNTIYF. In nucleotides, the CDR3 is TGTGCCAGCAGCCCAACAGGGTTCCGGGACTCTGGAAACACCATATATTTT.

V usage is TRBV6-1 and J usage is TRBJ2-7; TRBD2 aligns across 11 bases. The V and J ends lost 6 bases and 2 bases, in that order; junction bases with no gene match: 12. CDR3 length: 17 amino acids. From germline, CDR1 is MNHNS and CDR2 SASEGT. The CDR3 DNA sequence: TGTGCCAGCAGCCGAGGGCCTTCTAGCGGGAGGACCTACGAGCAGTACTTC. It is translated as CASSRGPSSGRTYEQYF.

V and J are TRBV19 and TRBJ1-1; 12 nucleotides agree with TRBD1. Germline CDR1 reads LNHDA; CDR2 reads SQIVND (reference sequence). With 6 bases clipped from V and 7 bases from J, the junction kept 3 bases outside the gene matches. The CDR3 has 13 amino acids. The DNA of the CDR3 is TGTGCCAGTAGGGGACAGGGGGCAGGTGAAGCTTTCTTT. It codes for CASRGQGAGEAFF.

This clonotype has just a few counts. The J gene is TRBJ1-6, the V gene TRBV27, with D perhaps matching TRBD1 (6 bases). V was cut by 0 bases and J by 10 bases, with 13 bases left in between. Germline V CDR1 and CDR2: MNHEY, SMNVEV (reference sequence). The CDR3 sequence is 15 residues long. The CDR3 nucleotides are TGTGCCAGCAGTTTATCGACGAGGGGGGAATCACCCCTCCACTTT. As protein: CASSLSTRGESPLHF.

For this clonotype: The junction departs from germline at one end; a sequencing error may be responsible. The V gene is TRBV9, the J gene TRBJ2-3, with D unresolved. The CDR3 covers 14 residues. Per germline, CDR1 SGDLS and CDR2 YYNGEE. Written as DNA, the CDR3 is TGTGCCAACAGCTATCAATCTAGCACAGATACGCAGTATTTT. Translating gives CANSYQSSTDTQYF.

The chain combines TRBV12-5 with TRBJ1-5; 8 nucleotides agree with TRBD1. V was pared by 4 bases and J by 11 bases, with 13 bases of the junction left unmatched. The CDR3 has 15 amino acids. From germline, CDR1 is LGHNT and CDR2 FRNRAP. DNA of the CDR3: TGTGCTAGTGGTTCAGGACAGGGAGCGCAATCAGCCCAGCATTTT. Protein sequence: CASGSGQGAQSAQHF.

This clonotype was counted a few times. V usage is TRBV6-1 and J usage is TRBJ1-5; TRBD1 matches 8 bases. The V segment lost 6 bases and the J segment 0 bases; nucleotides outside the gene matches: 13. From germline, CDR1 is MNHNS and CDR2 SASEGT. The CDR3 runs to 18 residues. CDR3 loop: CASSPGTGYRLSNQPQHF. The CDR3 coding sequence is TGTGCCAGCAGCCCGGGGACAGGATACCGCCTTAGCAATCAGCCCCAGCATTTT.

In this sample, this clonotype turned up a few times. The J gene is TRBJ2-3, the V gene TRBV20-1; 9 bases map to TRBD2. V was clipped by 7 bases and J by 6 bases; unmatched bases: 8. The CDR3 contains 13 residues. Per the germline V gene, CDR1 is DFQATT and CDR2 is SNEGSKA (reference sequence). CDR3 protein: CSGAGGFSDTQYF. CDR3 DNA: TGCAGTGGAGCGGGAGGTTTCTCTGATACGCAGTATTTT.

This chain joins TRBV11-2 and TRBJ1-1; no clear D gene. The CDR3 runs to 15 residues. Germline CDR1 SGHAT, CDR2 FQNNGV. V was cut by 6 bases and J by 1 base, with 15 bases left in between. CDR3 in DNA: TGTGCCAGCAGGAGACTAGCGGACTCGAACACTGAAGCTTTCTTT. Amino acid sequence: CASRRLADSNTEAFF. Using reference TRBV11-2 and TRBJ1-1 for the parts outside the CDR3, the full variable domain is EAGVAQSPRYKIIEKRQSVAFWCNPISGHATLYWYQQILGQGPKLLIQFQNNGVVDDSQLPKDRFSAERLKGVDSTLKIQPAKLEDSAVYLCASRRLADSNTEAFFGQGTRLTVV.

In this sample, this clonotype turned up many times. The chain combines TRBV6-1 with TRBJ2-7; D might be TRBD2 (5 bases). Trimming removed 0 bases at V and 0 bases at J, with 12 bases between. Per the germline V gene, CDR1 is MNHNS and CDR2 is SASEGT. There are 16 residues in the CDR3. CDR3 residues: CASSEALLAGSYEQYF. CDR3 sequence (DNA): TGTGCCAGCAGTGAAGCGCTTCTTGCGGGCTCCTACGAGCAGTACTTC.

The sample holds many counts of this clonotype. The J gene is TRBJ1-5, the V gene TRBV6-5, with TRBD1 as a possible D gene (6 bases). Per germline, CDR1 MNHEY and CDR2 SVGAGI. Trimming took off 2 bases at V and 7 bases at J, with 15 bases between the two ends. This CDR3 has 15 amino acids. DNA of the CDR3: TGTGCCAGCAGTTACGCGATGGGGGGGCACCAGCCCCAGCATTTT. This translates into CASSYAMGGHQPQHF.

This chain links TRBV18 with TRBJ1-2; D is unclear. This CDR3 spans 14 amino acids. Trimming pared 3 bases from V and 3 bases from J, leaving 11 bases between. The V gene's germline CDR1 is KGHSH and CDR2 LQKENI. This CDR3 is CASSPSGFDYGYTF. CDR3 coding DNA: TGTGCCAGCTCACCGTCGGGATTTGACTATGGCTACACCTTC. The full variable domain, completed using reference TRBV18 and TRBJ1-2, is NAGVMQNPRHLVRRRGQEARLRCSPMKGHSHVYWYRQLPEEGLKFMVYLQKENIIDESGMPKERFSAEFPKEGPSILRIQQVVRGDSAAYFCASSPSGFDYGYTFGSGTRLTVV.

In its sample, this clonotype was seen many times. The junction shows a germline mismatch at one end, possibly a read error. V and J are TRBV5-1 and TRBJ1-1; D gene unclear. Germline V gives CDR1 SGHRS, CDR2 YFSETQ. The length of the CDR3 is 13 residues. The CDR3 protein is CASSFGLNTEAFF. The DNA for the CDR3 is TGTGCCAGCAGCTTTGGGTTGAACACTGAAGCTTTCTTT.

This clonotype was seen at least ten times. V and J are TRBV2 and TRBJ1-1; tentative D call: TRBD1 (6 bases). The CDR3 length is 15 residues. Per the germline V gene, CDR1 is SNHLY and CDR2 is FYNNEI. With 7 bases removed from V and 0 bases from J, the gap between germline ends came to 15 bases. The CDR3 loop is CASMGGALMNTEAFF. The CDR3 DNA follows: TGTGCCAGCATGGGGGGGGCCCTCATGAACACTGAAGCTTTCTTT.

The chain joins TRBV4-1 to TRBJ2-1, with 7 bases that match TRBD1. The CDR3 spans 14 residues. Germline V lookup: CDR1 MGHRA, CDR2 YSYEKL. The J segment lost 6 bases and the V segment lost 5 bases, leaving 7 bases of the junction unmatched. The CDR3 loop reads CASSAGDSPNEQFF. The CDR3, as DNA: TGCGCCAGCAGCGCCGGGGACAGCCCCAATGAGCAGTTCTTC.

Notes on this clonotype: A read error is possible here, since a much larger clone lies one base away. This chain joins TRBV27 and TRBJ2-1; the match to TRBD1 covers 11 bases. Germline V CDR1 and CDR2: MNHEY, SMNVEV (reference sequence). The CDR3 consists of 17 residues. The J segment lost 4 bases and the V segment lost 6 bases, leaving 11 bases of the junction unmatched. The CDR3 reads CASRPLGRDRGYNEQFF. For the CDR3, the DNA is TGTGCCAGCAGACCTTTAGGCCGGGACAGGGGGTACAATGAGCAGTTCTTC.

With regard to this clonotype: No DNA is shown, since the ends of the CDR3 on it are uncertain; the CDR3 is the one TCRdb lists. The rearrangement uses TRBV6-8 and TRBJ2-1; the DNA was not compared with TRBD1, the D call given in the table. Germline CDR1 and CDR2: MNHGY and SAAAGT. Both ends counted, the CDR3 spans 15 residues. The CDR3 spells CASSYSLGMGETQYF.

The CDR3 protein is CASSATGGRAEAFF. The CDR3, as DNA: TGTGCCAGCAGCGCAACAGGGGGCCGCGCTGAAGCTTTCTTT. V and J are TRBV11-1 and TRBJ1-1, with 9 bases fitting TRBD1. The CDR3 length is 14 residues. CDR1 and CDR2 (germline): SGHAT, FQDESV (reference sequence). V shed 5 bases, J shed 6 bases, and the junction held 7 bases outside the gene matches.

The V and J genes are TRBV10-3 and TRBJ2-1; D tentatively fits TRBD1 or TRBD2 (6 bases each). The CDR3 runs 15 residues. Germline V CDR1 and CDR2: ENHRY, SYGVKD. V lost 6 bases and J lost 6, with 18 bases in between. CDR3 DNA: TGTGCCATCAGAAACTCGAGGGGGGAGCCCAATGAGCAGTTCTTC. Translated: CAIRNSRGEPNEQFF.

This clonotype appeared a few times. The genes are TRBV27 and TRBJ2-5, with D uncertain. CDR3 size: 12 residues. Germline CDR1 reads MNHEY; CDR2 reads SMNVEV (reference sequence). V dropped 6 bases and J dropped 2 bases, with 7 bases sitting between them. As DNA, the CDR3 is TGTGCCAGCAGAATACTTCAAGAGACCCAGTACTTC. Protein: CASRILQETQYF.

The chain recombines TRBV3-1 with TRBJ2-7, with D unresolved. The CDR3 is 16 residues long. Germline lookup yields CDR1 LGHDT and CDR2 YNNKEL (reference sequence). Trimming removed 0 bases from V and 0 bases from J, with 12 bases in between. For the CDR3, the DNA is TGTGCCAGCAGCCAAGATTACGTTCTAAGCTCCTACGAGCAGTACTTC. It codes for CASSQDYVLSSYEQYF.

This clonotype was seen at least ten times. The V gene is TRBV6-1, the J gene TRBJ2-5; D is possibly TRBD1 or TRBD2 (6 bases each). The CDR3 consists of 13 residues. CDR1 is MNHNS, CDR2 SASEGT, per germline. Trimming left V 6 bases short and J 5 bases short, with 13 bases between. The CDR3 DNA is TGTGCCAGCAGCCAAACAGGGAGGGAGACCCAGTACTTC. Its protein is CASSQTGRETQYF.

The rearrangement joins TRBV30 to TRBJ1-1; D uncertain. The CDR3 has 13 amino acids. Trimming shortened V by 0 bases and J by 4 bases, and 9 bases separated the two germline ends. CDR1 and CDR2 from the germline V gene are GTSNPN and SVGIG (reference sequence). The CDR3 region has the DNA TGTGCCTGGAGTGTATTGGGAGGCACTGAAGCTTTCTTT. This gives the protein CAWSVLGGTEAFF.

The table lists this clonotype with many counts. V gene TRBV5-4 combines with J gene TRBJ2-5; D is unresolved. CDR1 and CDR2 from the germline V gene are SGHNT and YYREEE (reference sequence). V shed 4 bases and J shed 2 bases, with 9 bases lying between them. This CDR3 is 13 amino acids long. The CDR3 loop reads CASSPYGQETQYF. The CDR3 bases are TGTGCCAGCAGCCCATACGGGCAAGAGACCCAGTACTTC.

The gene calls are TRBV20-1 and TRBJ2-5; D might be TRBD1 (6 bases). Per germline, CDR1 DFQATT and CDR2 SNEGSKA (reference sequence). The CDR3 sequence is 14 residues long. Trimming cost V 2 bases and J 0 bases, with 10 bases left between them. The DNA for the CDR3 is TGCAGTGCTAGACGCGGACAGCACCAAGAGACCCAGTACTTC. Amino acids: CSARRGQHQETQYF.

In its sample, this clonotype was seen once. This may come from a read error, since a much larger clone is one base off. The conserved phenylalanine or tryptophan normally closing the CDR3 is absent here, so this likely arose from a read error. The chain is built from TRBV7-8 and TRBJ1-1; 7 nucleotides match TRBD1. After removal of 4 bases from V and 1 base from J, the junction contained 6 bases not matched to a gene. Germline values: CDR1 SGHVS, CDR2 FQNEAQ. The CDR3 consists of 15 residues. CDR3 in amino acids: CASSSPRTGNTEAFL. The CDR3 nucleotides are TGTGCCAGCAGCTCCCCACGGACAGGGAACACTGAAGCTTTCCTT.